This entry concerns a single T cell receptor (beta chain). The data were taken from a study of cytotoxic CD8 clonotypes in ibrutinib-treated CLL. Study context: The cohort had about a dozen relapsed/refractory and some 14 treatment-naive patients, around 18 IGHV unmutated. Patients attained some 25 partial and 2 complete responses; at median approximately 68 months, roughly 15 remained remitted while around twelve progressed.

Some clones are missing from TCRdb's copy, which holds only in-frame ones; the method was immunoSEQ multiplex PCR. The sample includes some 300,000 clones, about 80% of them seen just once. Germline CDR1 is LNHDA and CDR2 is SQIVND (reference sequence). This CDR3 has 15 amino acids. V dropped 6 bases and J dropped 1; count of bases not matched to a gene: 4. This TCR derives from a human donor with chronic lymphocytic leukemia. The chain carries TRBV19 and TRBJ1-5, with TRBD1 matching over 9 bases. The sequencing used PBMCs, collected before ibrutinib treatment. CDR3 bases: TGTGCCAGTAGCCGGACAGGGGTGAGCAATCAGCCCCAGCATTTT. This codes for CASSRTGVSNQPQHF.